The rows below give T cell receptor beta chains drawn from one sample of a study of blood T cells in healthy people across ages. From the 5' RACE reads, TCRdb called clonotypes with MiXCR, one entry per CDR3 protein. Of approximately 1.5 million distinct CDR3 sequences in the sample, about 31% were seen once. The sequenced material came from blood. Receptors were obtained from a woman aged 25-40 years in good health. Each CDR3 is given with its conserved first and last residue.

v_call	j_call	cdr3_aa
TRBV7-9	TRBJ2-7	CASSLGLAGGLVEQYF
TRBV7-8	TRBJ2-5	CASSFRMAETQYF
TRBV15	TRBJ2-5	CATMMGGSETQYF
TRBV29-1	TRBJ2-5	CSVEGLAGKEMAQYF
TRBV20-1	TRBJ2-3	CSARSTGASLNTDTQYF
TRBV20-1	TRBJ2-1	CSARENIPYNEQFF
TRBV5-1	TRBJ1-2	CASSLLQGEDGYTF
TRBV3-1	TRBJ2-3	CASSQAGGLTTDTQYF
TRBV5-8	TRBJ1-2	CASSLVIPGRANYGYTF
TRBV5-6	TRBJ2-1	CASTRDLYNEQFF
TRBV7-6	TRBJ1-1	CASSSLLRGPNTEAFF
TRBV5-1	TRBJ1-1	CASIRGFEAFF
TRBV27	TRBJ2-3	CASSLHSQIDTQYF
TRBV4-2	TRBJ1-5	CASSQEGRERGYQPQHF
TRBV7-9	TRBJ2-2	CASRNRGGANTGELFF
TRBV12-3/TRBV12-4	TRBJ2-1	CASSFASGRVWFF